This T cell receptor (beta chain) was retrieved from a study of T cell responses to AZD1222 COVID-19 vaccine (dated by TCRdb to about 2021). Background for the entire study: AZD1222 recipients with second doses at about 4 weeks or about 12 weeks were pooled, because spike-specific TCR depth and breadth did not differ between schedules. A total of more than 230 trial participants underwent TCR sequencing, of whom about 210 received two doses of AZD1222 and about 25 received two doses of the MenACWY control vaccine. Trial participants were enrolled by age into subgroups of 18-55, 56-69 and 70-plus years, and about 150, 27 and 61 TCR-sequenced participants, respectively, were included in these subgroups.

As to this clone: Its antigen remains unidentified. Base qualities were left out, and no much larger clone turns up one base away.

The CDR3 regions of human TCRbeta chains were subjected to immunosequencing. From the authors' description of their analysis: TCRs in the repertoires were matched against a reference library of SARS-CoV-2-specific TCRs that had been generated with the MIRA antigen-specificity platform. Breadth was defined as the fraction of unique TCRs that were SARS-CoV-2-associated, and depth was defined as the fraction of total T cells that were SARS-CoV-2-associated. Using the MIRA data, each spike-specific TCR was assigned both to the spike region to which the TCR was reactive and to a CD4 or CD8 class. Log10-transformed breadth and depth values were compared by one-way ANOVA with Sidak's multiple comparisons tests. Held by TCRdb, this immuneACCESS table contains in-frame sequences only and omits some clones. Under half of the omission traces to an unresolved V gene where checked; the cause of the rest is unknown. The DNA was the basis for D and trimming; V, J and clone size are from that table. The sample profile shows 95,000 to 150,000 clones; roughly 92% of them were found once. Clones ranked in the top ten supply around 1.7% of the sample.

General study outcomes and caveats: Because no day 14 peak-response samples were available, the repertoires could be characterized only after the peak T cell response. Participants were mostly white British, with more females than males. The authors suggested clonal diversity may have been underestimated. Spike-specific TCR breadth and depth rose significantly after two AZD1222 doses compared with day 0 and with MenACWY recipients. Only five to seven AZD1222 recipients were SARS-CoV-2 seropositive at baseline, limiting conclusions about previously exposed vaccinees. Reportedly, close to half of the unique spike-specific TCRs recognized epitopes lying outside the regions that are mutated in the B.1.351 and B.1.1.7 variants. The 56-69-year group was small, and its depth increase did not reach significance, likely because of low power. CD4 TCRs associated with the vaccine covered the entire spike protein, and the dominant responses were in regions 160-218 and 743-854.

The sample's time point label, in plain terms: baseline before first vaccination. The vaccinee samples were drawn from two UK trials, COV001 and COV002, one of which was a single-blind randomized controlled phase 2/3 trial testing AZD1222 (ChAdOx1 nCoV-19) in healthy adults. For TCRbeta chain sequencing, PBMC samples were collected from trial participants at day 0 and at day 28 after the second dose. The germline V gene (reference sequence) supplies CDR1 LNHDA and CDR2 SQIVND. V is reduced by 5 bases and J by 2 bases, leaving a spacing of 18 bases between them. Its CDR3 holds 17 amino acids, cysteine through phenylalanine. The kept DNA is CDR3 alone, 51 bases in frame from the first base.

The clonotype was recovered from an adult in good health. The chain was built from TRBV19 and TRBJ2-2, and possibly TRBD2, on 6 matching bases. The sequencing used peripheral blood, collected on day 0 of AZD1222 vaccination. The encoded CDR3 is CASSAPRRRANTGELFF. The bases read TGTGCCAGTAGTGCCCCCCGGCGGAGGGCCAACACCGGGGAGCTGTTTTTT.